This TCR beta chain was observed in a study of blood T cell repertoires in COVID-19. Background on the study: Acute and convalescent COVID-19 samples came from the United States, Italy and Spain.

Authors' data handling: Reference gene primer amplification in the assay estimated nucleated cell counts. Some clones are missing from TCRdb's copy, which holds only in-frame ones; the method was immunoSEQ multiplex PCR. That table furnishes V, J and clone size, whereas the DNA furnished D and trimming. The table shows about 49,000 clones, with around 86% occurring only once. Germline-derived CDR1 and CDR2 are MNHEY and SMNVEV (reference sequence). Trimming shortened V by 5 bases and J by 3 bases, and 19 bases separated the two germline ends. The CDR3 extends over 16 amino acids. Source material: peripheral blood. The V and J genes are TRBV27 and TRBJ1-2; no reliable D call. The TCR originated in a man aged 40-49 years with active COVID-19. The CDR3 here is CASSAKGAGYDYGYTF. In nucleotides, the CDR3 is TGTGCCAGCAGTGCAAAGGGAGCGGGGTACGACTATGGCTACACCTTC.